The sequence of this T cell receptor (beta chain) was determined in a study of blood T cell repertoires in COVID-19. Study context: PBMCs, B-cell-depleted T cells, or T cells were the source of the cDNA or gDNA that made up the material.

Germline V gives CDR1 SGHRS, CDR2 YFSETQ. CDR3 size: 15 residues. With 7 bases clipped from V and 5 bases from J, the junction kept 9 bases outside the gene matches. Authors' processing steps: By means of reference gene primer amplification, nucleated cell counts were estimated. Produced via immunoSEQ multiplex PCR; TCRdb's table is partial and in-frame only. That table supplies the V and J calls and clone size; D and trimming were determined from the DNA. This sample has 400,000 to 550,000 clones, with roughly 91% found just once. The sample comprised peripheral blood. The receptor was isolated from a woman between 25 and 40 years old with acute or convalescent COVID-19. The J gene is TRBJ2-3, the V gene TRBV5-1; 11 positions match TRBD2. The CDR3 nucleotides are TGCGCCAGCGCCATGACTAGCGGGGTGGGAGATACGCAGTATTTT. Amino acids: CASAMTSGVGDTQYF.